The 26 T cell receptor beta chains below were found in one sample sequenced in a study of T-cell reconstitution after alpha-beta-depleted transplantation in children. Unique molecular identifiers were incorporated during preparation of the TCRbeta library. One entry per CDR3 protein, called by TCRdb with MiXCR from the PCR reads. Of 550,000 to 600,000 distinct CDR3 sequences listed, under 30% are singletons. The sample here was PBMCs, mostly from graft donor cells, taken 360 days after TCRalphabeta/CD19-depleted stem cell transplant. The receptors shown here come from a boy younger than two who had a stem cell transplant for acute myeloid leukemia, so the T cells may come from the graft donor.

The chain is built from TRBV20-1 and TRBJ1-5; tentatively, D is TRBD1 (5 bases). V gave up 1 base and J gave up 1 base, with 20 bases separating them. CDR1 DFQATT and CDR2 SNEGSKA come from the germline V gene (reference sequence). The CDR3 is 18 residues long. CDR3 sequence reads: CSARASVQGRRSNQPQHF. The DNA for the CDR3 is TGCAGTGCTAGAGCCTCGGTGCAGGGCCGGAGGAGCAATCAGCCCCAGCATTTT.

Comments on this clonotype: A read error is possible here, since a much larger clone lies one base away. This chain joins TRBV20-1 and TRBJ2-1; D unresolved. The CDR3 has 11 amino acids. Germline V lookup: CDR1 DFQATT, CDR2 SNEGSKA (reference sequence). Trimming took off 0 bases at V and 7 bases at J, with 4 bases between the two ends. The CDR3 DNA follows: TGCAGTGCTAGAGAGGAGAATGAGCAGTTCTTC. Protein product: CSAREENEQFF.

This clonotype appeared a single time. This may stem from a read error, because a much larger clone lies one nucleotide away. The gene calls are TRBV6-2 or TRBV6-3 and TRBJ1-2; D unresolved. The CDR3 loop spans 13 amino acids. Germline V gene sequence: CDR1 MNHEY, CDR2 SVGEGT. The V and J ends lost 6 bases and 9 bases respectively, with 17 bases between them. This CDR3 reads CASSPGQLYRYTF. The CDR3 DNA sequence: TGTGCCAGCAGCCCCGGTCAGCTTTATCGCTACACCTTC.

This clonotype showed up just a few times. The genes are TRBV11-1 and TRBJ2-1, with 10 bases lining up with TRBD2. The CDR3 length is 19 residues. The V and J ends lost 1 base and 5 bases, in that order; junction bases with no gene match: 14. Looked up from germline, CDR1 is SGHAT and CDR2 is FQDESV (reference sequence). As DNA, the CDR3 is TGTGCCAGCAGCTTAGGGCGTGTGGTAGCGGGGGGCAATGACAATGAGCAGTTCTTC. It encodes CASSLGRVVAGGNDNEQFF.

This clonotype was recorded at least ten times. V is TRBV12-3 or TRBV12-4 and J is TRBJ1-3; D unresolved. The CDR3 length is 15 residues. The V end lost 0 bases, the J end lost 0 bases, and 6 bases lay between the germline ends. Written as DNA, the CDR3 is TGTGCCAGCAGTTTAGCTACTCACTCTGGAAACACCATATATTTT. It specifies CASSLATHSGNTIYF.

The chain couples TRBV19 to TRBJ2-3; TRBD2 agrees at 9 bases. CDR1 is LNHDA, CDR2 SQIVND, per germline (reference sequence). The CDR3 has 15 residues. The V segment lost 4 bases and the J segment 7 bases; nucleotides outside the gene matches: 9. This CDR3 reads CASSTPSGDLHTQYF. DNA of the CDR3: TGTGCCAGTAGTACCCCTAGCGGGGATTTGCATACGCAGTATTTT.

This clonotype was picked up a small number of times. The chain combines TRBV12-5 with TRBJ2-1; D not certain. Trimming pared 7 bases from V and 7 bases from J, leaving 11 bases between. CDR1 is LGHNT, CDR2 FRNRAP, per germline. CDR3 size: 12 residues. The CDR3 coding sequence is TGTGCTAGTGCTAAGGGTGGTAATGAGCAGTTCTTC. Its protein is CASAKGGNEQFF.

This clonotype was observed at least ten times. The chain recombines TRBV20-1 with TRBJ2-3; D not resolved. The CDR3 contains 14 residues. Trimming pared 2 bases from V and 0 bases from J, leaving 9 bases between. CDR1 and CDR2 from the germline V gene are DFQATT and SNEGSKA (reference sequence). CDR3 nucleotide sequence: TGCAGTGCTAGACGTCTACTGAGCACAGATACGCAGTATTTT. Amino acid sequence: CSARRLLSTDTQYF.

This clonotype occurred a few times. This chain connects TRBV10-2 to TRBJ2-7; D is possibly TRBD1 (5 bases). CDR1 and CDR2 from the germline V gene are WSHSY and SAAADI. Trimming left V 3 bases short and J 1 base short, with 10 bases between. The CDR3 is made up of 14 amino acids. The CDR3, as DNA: TGCGCCAGCAGTGAACAGGCGGCGTCCTACGAGCAGTACTTC. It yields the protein CASSEQAASYEQYF.

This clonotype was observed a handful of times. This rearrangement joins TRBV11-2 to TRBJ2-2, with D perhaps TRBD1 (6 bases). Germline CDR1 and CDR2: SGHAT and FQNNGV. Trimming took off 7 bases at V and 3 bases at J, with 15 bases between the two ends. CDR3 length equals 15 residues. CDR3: CASTLQGIDTGELFF. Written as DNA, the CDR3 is TGTGCCAGCACCCTACAGGGAATCGACACCGGGGAGCTGTTTTTT. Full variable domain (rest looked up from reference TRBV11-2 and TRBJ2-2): EAGVAQSPRYKIIEKRQSVAFWCNPISGHATLYWYQQILGQGPKLLIQFQNNGVVDDSQLPKDRFSAERLKGVDSTLKIQPAKLEDSAVYLCASTLQGIDTGELFFGEGSRLTVL.

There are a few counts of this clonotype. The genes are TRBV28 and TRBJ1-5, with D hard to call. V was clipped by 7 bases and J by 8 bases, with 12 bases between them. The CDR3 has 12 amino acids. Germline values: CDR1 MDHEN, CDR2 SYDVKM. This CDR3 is CASKSSAKPQHF. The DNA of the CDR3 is TGTGCCAGCAAATCCTCAGCAAAGCCCCAGCATTTT.

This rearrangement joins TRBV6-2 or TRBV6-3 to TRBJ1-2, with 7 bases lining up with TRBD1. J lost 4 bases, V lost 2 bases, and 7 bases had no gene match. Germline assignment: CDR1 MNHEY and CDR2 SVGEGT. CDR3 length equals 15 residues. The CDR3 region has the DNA TGTGCCAGCAGTTACGATTGGAGGGGGCTCTATGGCTACACCTTC. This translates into CASSYDWRGLYGYTF.

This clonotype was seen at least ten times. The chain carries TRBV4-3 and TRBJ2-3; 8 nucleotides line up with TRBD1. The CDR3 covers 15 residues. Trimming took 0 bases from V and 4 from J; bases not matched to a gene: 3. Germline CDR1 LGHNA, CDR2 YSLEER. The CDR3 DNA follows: TGCGCCAGCAGCCAAGAGGACAGGGAGGCAGATACGCAGTATTTT. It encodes CASSQEDREADTQYF.

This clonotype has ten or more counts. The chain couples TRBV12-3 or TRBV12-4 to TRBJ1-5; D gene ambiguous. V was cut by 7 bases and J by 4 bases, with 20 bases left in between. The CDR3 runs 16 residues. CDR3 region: CASTAGNRIGNQPQHF. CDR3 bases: TGTGCCAGCACAGCCGGTAACCGAATCGGAAATCAGCCCCAGCATTTT.

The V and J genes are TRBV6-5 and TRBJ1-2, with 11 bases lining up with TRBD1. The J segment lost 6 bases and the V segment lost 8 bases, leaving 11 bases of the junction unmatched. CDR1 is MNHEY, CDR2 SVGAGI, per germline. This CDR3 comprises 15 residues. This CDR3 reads CASGLRGQGEHGYTF. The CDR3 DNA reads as TGTGCCAGCGGCCTTAGGGGACAGGGGGAACATGGCTACACCTTC.

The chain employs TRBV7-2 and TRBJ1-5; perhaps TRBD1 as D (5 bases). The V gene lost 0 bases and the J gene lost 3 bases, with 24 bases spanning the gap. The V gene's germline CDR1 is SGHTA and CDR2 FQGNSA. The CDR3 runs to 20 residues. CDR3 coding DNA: TGTGCCAGCAGCTTAGCGCGTGGGGGTTGGGGAGTGAAGGCCAATCAGCCCCAGCATTTT. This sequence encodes CASSLARGGWGVKANQPQHF.

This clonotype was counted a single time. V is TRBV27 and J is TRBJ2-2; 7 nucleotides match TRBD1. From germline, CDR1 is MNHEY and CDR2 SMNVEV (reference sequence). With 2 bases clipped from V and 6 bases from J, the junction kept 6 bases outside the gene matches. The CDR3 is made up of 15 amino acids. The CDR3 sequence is CASSLTRQGPGELFF. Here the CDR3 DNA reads TGTGCCAGCAGTTTAACGAGACAGGGCCCCGGGGAGCTGTTTTTT.

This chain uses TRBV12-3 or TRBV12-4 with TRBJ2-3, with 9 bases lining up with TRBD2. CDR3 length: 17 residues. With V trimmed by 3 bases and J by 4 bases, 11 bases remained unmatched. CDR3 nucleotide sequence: TGTGCCAGCAGTTTTCCGACTTGGCGGGGGGGCGCAGATACGCAGTATTTT. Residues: CASSFPTWRGGADTQYF.

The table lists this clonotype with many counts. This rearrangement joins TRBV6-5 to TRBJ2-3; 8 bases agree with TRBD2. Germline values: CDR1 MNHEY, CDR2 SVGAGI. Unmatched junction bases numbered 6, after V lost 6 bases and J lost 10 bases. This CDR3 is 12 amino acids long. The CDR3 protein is CASSLPGLAQYF. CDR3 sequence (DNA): TGTGCCAGCAGCCTTCCGGGACTAGCGCAGTATTTT.

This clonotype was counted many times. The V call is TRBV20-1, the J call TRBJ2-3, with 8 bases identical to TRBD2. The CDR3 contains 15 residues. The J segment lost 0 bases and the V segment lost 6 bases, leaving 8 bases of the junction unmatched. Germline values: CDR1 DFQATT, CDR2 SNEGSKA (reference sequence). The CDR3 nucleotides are TGCAGTGCCGGTAGCGGGGACTTTAGCACAGATACGCAGTATTTT. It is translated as CSAGSGDFSTDTQYF.

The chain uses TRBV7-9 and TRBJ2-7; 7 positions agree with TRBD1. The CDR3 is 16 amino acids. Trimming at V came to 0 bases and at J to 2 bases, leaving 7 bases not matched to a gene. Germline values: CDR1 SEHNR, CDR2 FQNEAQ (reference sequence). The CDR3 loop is CASSLADRPNTYEQYF. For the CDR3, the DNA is TGTGCCAGCAGCTTAGCGGACAGGCCTAATACCTACGAGCAGTACTTC.

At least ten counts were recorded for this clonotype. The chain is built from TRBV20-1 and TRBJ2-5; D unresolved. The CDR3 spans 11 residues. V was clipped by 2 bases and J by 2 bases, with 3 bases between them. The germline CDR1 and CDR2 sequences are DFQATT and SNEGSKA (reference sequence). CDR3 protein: CSARQQETQYF. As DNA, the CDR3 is TGCAGTGCTAGACAGCAAGAGACCCAGTACTTC.

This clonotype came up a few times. CDR3 DNA sequence: TGTGCCAGCAGTTTACAAGAACTACATAATTCACCCCTCCACTTT. Protein: CASSLQELHNSPLHF. The rearrangement links TRBV12-3 or TRBV12-4 to TRBJ1-6; D unresolved. CDR3 size: 15 residues. Trimming stripped 2 bases from V and 5 bases from J, with 10 bases between.

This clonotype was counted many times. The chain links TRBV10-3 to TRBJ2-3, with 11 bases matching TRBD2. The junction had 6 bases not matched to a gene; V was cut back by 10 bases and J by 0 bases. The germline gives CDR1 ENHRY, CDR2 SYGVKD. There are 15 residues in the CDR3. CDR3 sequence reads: CATNSGGASTDTQYF. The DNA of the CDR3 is TGTGCCACGAATAGCGGGGGGGCTAGCACAGATACGCAGTATTTT.

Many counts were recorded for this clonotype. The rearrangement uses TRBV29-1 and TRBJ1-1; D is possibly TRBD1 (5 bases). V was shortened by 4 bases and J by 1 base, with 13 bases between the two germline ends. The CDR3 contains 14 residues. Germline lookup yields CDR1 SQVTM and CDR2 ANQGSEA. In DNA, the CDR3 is TGCAGCGTTGTGGGAGGGGTCGGGAACACTGAAGCTTTCTTT. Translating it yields CSVVGGVGNTEAFF.

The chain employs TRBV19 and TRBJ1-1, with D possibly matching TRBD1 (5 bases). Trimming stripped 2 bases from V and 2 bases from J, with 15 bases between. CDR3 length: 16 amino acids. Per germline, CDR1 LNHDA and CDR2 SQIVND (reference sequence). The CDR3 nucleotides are TGTGCCAGTAGTATAAGCGGGGGGAATGCCAACACTGAAGCTTTCTTT. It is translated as CASSISGGNANTEAFF.